Listed below are T cell receptor beta chains from one sample, sequenced in a study of T cells in Graves' hyperthyroidism and ophthalmopathy. TCRdb used MiXCR to reprocess the multiplex PCR reads, holding one entry per CDR3 protein. This repertoire shows some 350,000 distinct CDR3 sequences, roughly 19% found once; its top ten account for 3.7%. Sequenced input: blood. All receptors come from a woman in her late teens or twenties with Graves' hyperthyroidism. CDR3s include the opening cysteine and the closing phenylalanine or tryptophan. The D gene is left open where the match is weak. Clone size is shown for a subset of rows, as once, few, many or a class of expanded clone.

j_call	clone_size	d_call	v_call	cdr3_nt	cdr3_aa
TRBJ1-1	many	.	TRBV2	TGTGCCAGCGAGAGGGATCAGGTCAACACTGAAGCTTTCTTT	CASERDQVNTEAFF
TRBJ1-1	.	.	TRBV28	TGTGCCAGCAGTCCCTCGGACTTGAACACTGAAGCTTTCTTT	CASSPSDLNTEAFF
TRBJ1-5	many	.	TRBV28	TGTGCCAGCAGTTTCTTGGACAGAGACAATCAGCCCCAGCATTTT	CASSFLDRDNQPQHF
TRBJ2-5	.	TRBD2	TRBV2	TGTGCCAGCAGTGAAGCTTTACTAGCGAGGGGTGAGACCCAGTACTTC	CASSEALLARGETQYF
TRBJ1-1	many	.	TRBV30	TGTGCCTGGAGTGGGCTTTCAGGGTTCACTGAAGCTTTCTTT	CAWSGLSGFTEAFF
TRBJ2-7	.	.	TRBV28	TGTGCCAGCAGTCATGCCGGGGGTCTCGACGAGCAGTACTTC	CASSHAGGLDEQYF
TRBJ1-6	.	TRBD1	TRBV4-2	TGTGCCAGCAGCCAAGCCTCCGGGACAGGGGATTCACCCCTCCACTTT	CASSQASGTGDSPLHF
TRBJ2-7	many	TRBD1	TRBV20-1	TGCAGTGCGGCCGGGACAGGGCGCGGATTGAGAATCAGCGAGCAGTACTTC	CSAAGTGRGLRISEQYF
TRBJ1-3	many	.	TRBV2	TGTGCCACCGGGATCTCTGGAAACACCATATATTTT	CATGISGNTIYF
TRBJ2-7	few	TRBD2	TRBV3-1	TGTGCCAGCAGCCCAGGGAGGGGAGGGTACGAGCAGTACTTC	CASSPGRGGYEQYF
TRBJ1-1	.	TRBD1	TRBV25-1	TGTGCCGGCAGTATACAGGGGGGCGATACTGAAGCTTTCTTT	CAGSIQGGDTEAFF
TRBJ1-6	few	.	TRBV20-1	TGCAGTGCTAGAGACGGCCCCTATAATTCACCCCTCCACTTT	CSARDGPYNSPLHF
TRBJ1-1	.	.	TRBV6-1	TGTGCCAGCAGTGATGAGGGGGGCACTGAAGCTTTCTTT	CASSDEGGTEAFF
TRBJ1-1	many	.	TRBV7-3	TGTGCCAGCAGCTTAAGGTTCGGGGGGGACACTGAAGCTTTCTTT	CASSLRFGGDTEAFF
TRBJ1-2	many	.	TRBV12-3/TRBV12-4	TGTGCCAGCAGTTTAACCGGGTACGGACGGGCCCCTGTAGGCTACACCTTC	CASSLTGYGRAPVGYTF
TRBJ1-3	few	.	TRBV29-1	TGCAGCGGAGGCTTAGGAAACACCATATATTTT	CSGGLGNTIYF
TRBJ1-2	many	.	TRBV7-7	TGTGCTAGCAGCCAAATGCGGTCTCGCTATGGCTACACCTTC	CASSQMRSRYGYTF
TRBJ1-2	many	.	TRBV5-1	TGCGCCAGCAGCTCATGGACAGATTCTAACTATGGCTACACCTTC	CASSSWTDSNYGYTF
TRBJ2-7	many	TRBD1	TRBV20-1	TGCAGTGCTAGAGGGACAGGGGGCCTCATAGACGAGCAGTACTTC	CSARGTGGLIDEQYF
TRBJ1-2	.	.	TRBV19	TGTGCCAGTAGTGCAACCCTCACAGGGTACTATGGCTACACCTTC	CASSATLTGYYGYTF
TRBJ2-5	many	TRBD1	TRBV6-2/TRBV6-3	TGTGCCAGCCGAAAGGGGGCTCAAGAGACCCAGTACTTC	CASRKGAQETQYF
TRBJ1-5	many	.	TRBV12-3/TRBV12-4	TGTGCCAGCAGTTCTACAGACACTGGCGGATATAGCAATCAGCCCCAGCATTTT	CASSSTDTGGYSNQPQHF
TRBJ2-2	few	.	TRBV5-6	TGTGCCAGCAGTCGGGCAGGGAACACCGGGGAGCTGTTTTTT	CASSRAGNTGELFF
TRBJ2-1	.	TRBD2	TRBV6-5	TGTGCCAGCAGGGGGGGGGTGTCAACCTACAATGAGCAGTTCTTC	CASRGGVSTYNEQFF
TRBJ2-5	few	.	TRBV5-1	TGCGCCAGCAGTTCACAGGGTGGTCACCAAGAGACCCAGTACTTC	CASSSQGGHQETQYF
TRBJ2-2	few	TRBD2	TRBV20-1	TGCAGTGGGCGGGGGGCGTTGACCGGGGAGCTGTTTTTT	CSGRGALTGELFF
TRBJ2-3	many	.	TRBV6-2/TRBV6-3	TGTGCCAGCAGTTCCTCCCCTGGGTGGGGGGGCGCCTCGACGCAGTATTTT	CASSSSPGWGGASTQYF
TRBJ2-6	.	TRBD2	TRBV10-3	TGTGCTATCGGGACTAGCGGGGGGGCCCGCTCTGGGGCCAACGTCCTGAGTTTC	CAIGTSGGARSGANVLSF
TRBJ2-2	many	TRBD2	TRBV12-3/TRBV12-4	TGTGCCAGCAGTTCGGGACTAGCCGGCACCGGGGAGCTGTTTTTT	CASSSGLAGTGELFF
TRBJ2-5	many	TRBD1	TRBV6-1	TGTGCCAGCAGTGAAGTCGGACAGGGGAAGACCCAGTACTTC	CASSEVGQGKTQYF
TRBJ1-2	many	.	TRBV30	TGTGCCTGGGACAGAGACTATGGCTACACCTTC	CAWDRDYGYTF
TRBJ1-5	many	.	TRBV12-3/TRBV12-4	TGTGCCAGCACTCCTCCCGGGACACTTAATCAGCCCCAGCATTTT	CASTPPGTLNQPQHF
TRBJ2-5	many	TRBD2	TRBV4-2	TGTGCCAGCAGCCAAGCTCTCGGGACTAGCGGTCCCAGCCATATAACCCAGTACTTC	CASSQALGTSGPSHITQYF
TRBJ1-5	many	.	TRBV2	TGTGCCAGCAGGGCGGAAGACAATCAGCCCCAGCATTTT	CASRAEDNQPQHF
TRBJ2-7	.	TRBD2	TRBV20-1	TGCAGTGCCACTAGCGGGGGGGGTTACGCGCAGTACTTC	CSATSGGGYAQYF
TRBJ2-3	many	TRBD2	TRBV2	TGTGCCAGCAGTTTTGCTAGCGGGGGCACAGATACGCAGTATTTT	CASSFASGGTDTQYF
TRBJ2-5	many	TRBD2	TRBV7-8	TGTGCCAGCAGCGCCCGACTAGCGGGGGAGGAAGAGACCCAGTACTTC	CASSARLAGEEETQYF
TRBJ2-7	.	TRBD1	TRBV6-2/TRBV6-3	TGTGCCAGCACGACTCGGGACAGCCCAAGTCAGGTGCAGTACTTC	CASTTRDSPSQVQYF
TRBJ1-2	many	TRBD1	TRBV2	TGTGCCAGCAGTCGGAGCAGGGGGATGGATGGCTACACCTTC	CASSRSRGMDGYTF
TRBJ2-5	few	.	TRBV4-1	TGCGCCAGCAGCCAAGAGGGACCGCCGGGGAAGACCCAGTACTTC	CASSQEGPPGKTQYF
TRBJ1-2	.	.	TRBV7-8	TGTGCCAGCAGCCTATGGGACTCCGTGGGCTTCGCCTTC	CASSLWDSVGFAF
TRBJ2-2	many	.	TRBV6-1	TGTGCCAGCAGTGAACAGGATCGCACCCTTTCTTGGAACACCGGGGAGCTGTTTTTT	CASSEQDRTLSWNTGELFF
TRBJ2-7	many	TRBD1	TRBV11-1	TGTGCCAGCTCGGCCGACAGGGCAGCCGCCTACGAGCAGTACTTC	CASSADRAAAYEQYF
TRBJ1-1	many	.	TRBV15	TGTGCCACCAGCACCGCCGCACAGGGGAACACTGAAGCTTTCTTT	CATSTAAQGNTEAFF
TRBJ2-3	.	.	TRBV15	TGTGCCACCGCCAAGCAGGATAGCACAGATACGCAGTATTTT	CATAKQDSTDTQYF
TRBJ1-5	many	TRBD1	TRBV27	TGTGCCAGCAGTTCGTTAGACAGGGTAGGCAATCAGCCCCAGCATTTT	CASSSLDRVGNQPQHF
TRBJ1-2	.	TRBD1	TRBV15	TGTGCCACCAGCAGGGACAGGGGGCGGAACTATGGCTACACCTTC	CATSRDRGRNYGYTF
TRBJ2-4	.	.	TRBV20-1	TGCAGTGCCCAGAGCTTGAAAAACATTCAGTACTTC	CSAQSLKNIQYF
TRBJ1-1	many	.	TRBV12-3/TRBV12-4	TGTGCCAGCAGTTTAGGGACCCCTGAAGCTTTCTTT	CASSLGTPEAFF
TRBJ1-2	many	.	TRBV3-1	TGTGCCAGCAGCCAAGGTTTCACAGGTCTTGGTGGCTACACCTTC	CASSQGFTGLGGYTF
TRBJ1-2	.	TRBD1	TRBV15	TGTGCCACCAGCCCGAGGACAGGGCAGCCCTATGGCTACACCTTC	CATSPRTGQPYGYTF
TRBJ2-7	many	TRBD1	TRBV4-1	TGCGCCAGCAGCCAGACACTCACGACGACAGGGGGCTCCTACGAGCAGTACTTC	CASSQTLTTTGGSYEQYF
TRBJ1-1	many	.	TRBV4-2	TGTGCCAGCAGCCTATGGGGGACGCCTGAAGCTTTCTTT	CASSLWGTPEAFF